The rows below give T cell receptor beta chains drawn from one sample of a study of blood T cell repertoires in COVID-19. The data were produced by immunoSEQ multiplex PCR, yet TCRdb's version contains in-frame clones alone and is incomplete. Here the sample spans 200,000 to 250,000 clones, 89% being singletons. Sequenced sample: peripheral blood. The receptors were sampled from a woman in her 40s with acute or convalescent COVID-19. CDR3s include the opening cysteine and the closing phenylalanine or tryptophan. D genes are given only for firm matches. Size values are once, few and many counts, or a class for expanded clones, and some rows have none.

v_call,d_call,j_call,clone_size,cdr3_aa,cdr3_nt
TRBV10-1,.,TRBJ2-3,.,CASSDRGPADTQYF,TGCGCCAGCAGTGATAGGGGCCCGGCAGATACGCAGTATTTT
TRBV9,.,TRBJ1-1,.,CASSVVLRRDTEAFF,TGTGCCAGCAGCGTAGTTTTGAGGCGGGACACTGAAGCTTTCTTT
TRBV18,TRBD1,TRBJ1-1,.,CASSPKGAGTEAFF,TGTGCCAGCTCACCAAAGGGGGCAGGCACTGAAGCTTTCTTT
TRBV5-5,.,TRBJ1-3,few,CASSLDRSGNTIYF,TGTGCCAGCAGCTTGGACAGGTCTGGAAACACCATATATTTT
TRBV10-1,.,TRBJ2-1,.,CASSDPSKGGNEQFF,TGCGCCAGCAGTGACCCTAGTAAGGGGGGGAATGAGCAGTTCTTC
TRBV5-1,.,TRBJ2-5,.,CASSLAIRSGQETQYF,TGCGCCAGCAGCTTGGCCATTCGAAGCGGTCAAGAGACCCAGTACTTC
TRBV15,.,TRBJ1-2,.,CATSRDLTSTYGYTF,TGTGCCACCAGCAGAGATCTCACGTCTACCTATGGCTACACCTTC
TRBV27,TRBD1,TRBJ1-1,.,CASRSDRAFRNTEAFF,TGTGCCAGCAGATCCGACAGGGCCTTTCGGAACACTGAAGCTTTCTTT
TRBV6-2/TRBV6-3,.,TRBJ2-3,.,CASSSPSRGDTQYF,TGTGCCAGCAGTTCACCTAGCAGAGGAGATACGCAGTATTTT
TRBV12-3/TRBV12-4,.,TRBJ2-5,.,CASSLFLAETQYF,TGTGCCAGCAGTTTATTTCTAGCGGAGACCCAGTACTTC
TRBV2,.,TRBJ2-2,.,CASREGAQVTGELFF,TGTGCCAGCAGGGAGGGGGCCCAGGTCACCGGGGAGCTGTTTTTT
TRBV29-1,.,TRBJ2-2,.,CSADRVNTGELFF,TGCAGCGCGGACAGAGTGAACACCGGGGAGCTGTTTTTT
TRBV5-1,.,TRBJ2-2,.,CASSLGGLVKNTGELFF,TGCGCCAGCAGCTTGGGAGGTCTGGTAAAGAACACCGGGGAGCTGTTTTTT
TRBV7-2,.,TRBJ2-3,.,CTTSRVGTDTQYF,TGCACCACAAGCAGGGTGGGCACAGATACGCAGTATTTT
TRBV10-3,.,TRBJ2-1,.,CATAGTVNNEQFF,TGTGCCACCGCGGGGACAGTGAACAATGAGCAGTTCTTC
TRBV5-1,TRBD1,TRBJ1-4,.,CASSIQGTLNEKLFF,TGCGCCAGCAGCATACAGGGGACCCTTAATGAAAAACTGTTTTTT
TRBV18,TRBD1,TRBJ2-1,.,CASSPRGQVNEQFF,TGTGCCAGCTCACCTAGGGGGCAAGTCAATGAGCAGTTCTTC
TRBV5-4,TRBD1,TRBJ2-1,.,CASSLGQGKGNEQFF,TGTGCCAGCAGCTTGGGACAGGGTAAGGGTAATGAGCAGTTCTTC
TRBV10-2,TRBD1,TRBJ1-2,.,CASSGQGFNNGYTF,TGCGCCAGCAGTGGACAGGGTTTCAACAATGGCTACACCTTC
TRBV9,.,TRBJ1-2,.,CASSVTENYGYTF,TGTGCCAGCAGCGTGACAGAAAACTATGGCTACACCTTC
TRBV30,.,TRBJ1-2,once,CAWSKYGGGGYGYTF,TGTGCCTGGAGTAAATACGGGGGCGGGGGCTATGGCTACACCTTC
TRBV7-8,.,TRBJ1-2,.,CASSDTPVARGRHGYTF,TGTGCCAGCAGCGACACACCGGTGGCCAGGGGACGCCATGGCTACACCTTC
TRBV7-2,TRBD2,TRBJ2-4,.,CASSPRRPRGGVQYF,TGTGCCAGCAGCCCCCGCCGCCCGCGGGGGGGCGTTCAGTACTTC
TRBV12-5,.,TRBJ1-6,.,CASGLQGGSPLHF,TGTGCTAGTGGTCTACAGGGCGGGTCACCCCTCCACTTT
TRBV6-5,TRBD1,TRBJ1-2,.,CASSAGGPYGYTF,TGTGCCAGCAGCGCAGGGGGCCCCTATGGCTACACCTTC
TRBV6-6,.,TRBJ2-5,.,CASSYRQGETQYF,TGTGCCAGCAGTTATCGGCAGGGAGAGACCCAGTACTTC
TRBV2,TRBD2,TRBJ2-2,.,CASSELAGGAGELFF,TGTGCCAGCAGTGAACTAGCGGGGGGCGCCGGGGAGCTGTTTTTT
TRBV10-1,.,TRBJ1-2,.,CASSGGRGEGTSYGYTF,TGCGCCAGCAGTGGGGGCAGGGGAGAGGGGACTAGCTATGGCTACACCTTC
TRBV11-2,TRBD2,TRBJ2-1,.,CASSFLGGGASDYNEQFF,TGTGCCAGCAGCTTCCTTGGCGGGGGGGCCTCTGACTACAATGAGCAGTTCTTC
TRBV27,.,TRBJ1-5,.,CASSPGGGIQPQHF,TGTGCCAGCAGCCCCGGGGGGGGTATTCAGCCCCAGCATTTT
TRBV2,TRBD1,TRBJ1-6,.,CASSEAGTVPNSPLHF,TGTGCCAGCAGTGAAGCTGGGACAGTACCAAATTCACCCCTCCACTTT
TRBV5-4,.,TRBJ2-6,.,CASSFAGDRYGANVLTF,TGTGCCAGCAGCTTCGCAGGGGACCGGTATGGGGCCAACGTCCTGACTTTC
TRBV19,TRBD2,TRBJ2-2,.,CASSKLSGTSGGATGELFF,TGTGCCAGTAGTAAACTATCCGGGACTAGCGGGGGAGCCACCGGGGAGCTGTTTTTT
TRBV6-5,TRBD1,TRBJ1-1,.,CASSYVGQGGTEAFF,TGTGCCAGCAGTTACGTAGGACAGGGCGGCACTGAAGCTTTCTTT
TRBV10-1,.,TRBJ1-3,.,CASSPAGVGNTIYF,TGCGCCAGCAGCCCCGCGGGGGTCGGAAACACCATATATTTT
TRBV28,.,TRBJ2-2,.,CASSLPLNTGELFF,TGTGCCAGCAGTTTACCCCTAAACACCGGGGAGCTGTTTTTT
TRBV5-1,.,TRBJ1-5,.,CASSPQGNQPQHF,TGCGCCAGCAGCCCCCAGGGCAATCAGCCCCAGCATTTT
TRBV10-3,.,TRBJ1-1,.,CAISESGSMNTEAFF,TGTGCCATCAGTGAGTCTGGCAGTATGAACACTGAAGCTTTCTTT
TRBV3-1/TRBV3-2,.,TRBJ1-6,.,CASSQDQFGGRYNSPLHF,TGTGCCAGCAGCCAAGATCAGTTCGGGGGACGGTATAATTCACCCCTCCACTTT
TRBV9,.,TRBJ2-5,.,CASSVGPTGETQYF,TGTGCCAGCAGCGTAGGGCCAACCGGGGAGACCCAGTACTTC
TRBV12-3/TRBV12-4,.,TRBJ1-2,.,CASSSQGYGYTF,TGTGCCAGCAGCTCTCAGGGGTATGGCTACACCTTC
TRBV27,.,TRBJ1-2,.,CASSHPTGTIDYGYTF,TGTGCCAGCAGTCACCCGACAGGAACGATTGACTATGGCTACACCTTC
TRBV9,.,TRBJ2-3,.,CASSAQNTQYF,TGTGCCAGCAGCGCCCAGAATACGCAGTATTTT
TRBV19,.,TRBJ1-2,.,CASSITSVQDNYGYTF,TGTGCCAGTAGTATAACGTCGGTCCAAGATAACTATGGCTACACCTTC